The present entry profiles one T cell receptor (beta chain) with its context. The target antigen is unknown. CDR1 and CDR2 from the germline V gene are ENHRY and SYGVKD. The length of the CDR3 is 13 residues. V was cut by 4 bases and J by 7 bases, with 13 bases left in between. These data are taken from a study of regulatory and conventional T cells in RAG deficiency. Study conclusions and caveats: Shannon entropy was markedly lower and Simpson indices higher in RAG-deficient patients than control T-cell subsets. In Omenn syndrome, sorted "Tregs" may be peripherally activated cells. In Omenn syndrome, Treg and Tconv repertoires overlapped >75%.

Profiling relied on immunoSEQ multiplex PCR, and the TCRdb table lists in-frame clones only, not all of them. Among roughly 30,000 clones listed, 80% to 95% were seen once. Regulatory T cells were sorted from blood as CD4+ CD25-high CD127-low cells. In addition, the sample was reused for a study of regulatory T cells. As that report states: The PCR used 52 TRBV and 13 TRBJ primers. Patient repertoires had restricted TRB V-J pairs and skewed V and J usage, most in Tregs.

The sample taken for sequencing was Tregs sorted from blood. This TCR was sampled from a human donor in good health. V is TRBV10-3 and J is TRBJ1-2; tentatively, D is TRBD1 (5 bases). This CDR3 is CAISGAGVGGYTF. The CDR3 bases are TGTGCCATCAGTGGTGCGGGGGTCGGTGGCTACACCTTC.